The entry below describes one T cell receptor beta chain. These data originate in a study of OX40 agonist ivuxolimab in advanced cancers. V was trimmed by 4 bases and J by 4 bases, leaving 24 bases between them. The CDR3 loop spans 18 amino acids. CDR1 SGHRS and CDR2 YFSETQ come from the germline V gene. The repertoire was sequenced with immunoSEQ multiplex PCR; TCRdb's copy has only in-frame clones and lacks some. Of 66,000 or so clones listed, roughly 73% are singletons. The source of this sequence is an adult with an advanced solid tumor such as melanoma, head and neck, liver or kidney cancer. Material: CD4+ or CD8+ T cells sorted from blood, obtained in a trial of the OX40 agonist ivuxolimab. The chain carries TRBV5-1 and TRBJ2-1; TRBD1 might be the D (5 bases). Here the CDR3 reads CASSGTPQGVGHYNEQFF. In nucleotides, the CDR3 is TGCGCCAGCAGCGGAACACCCCAGGGTGTGGGCCATTACAATGAGCAGTTCTTC.